This T cell receptor (beta chain) was identified during a study of T-cell reconstitution after alpha-beta-depleted transplantation in children. The study, taken as a whole, reports: Where alpha-beta T cells came from about two months after transplant was reportedly several hundred expanded graft clones. The origin of high day-60 TCRbeta diversity in some patients lay in surviving recipient T cells and thymic progenitors. Diversity and T-cell counts at one year after transplant derived mostly from new T cells.

For TCRbeta, the library was prepared with unique molecular identifiers. In TCRdb, the PCR reads were re-called with MiXCR into one record per CDR3 protein. The sample has more than 200,000 distinct CDR3 sequences, approximately 8.4% seen once. Points on this clonotype: The antigen remains unidentified.

The CDR3 is 17 amino acids. Unmatched junction bases numbered 5, after V lost 2 bases and J lost 4 bases. Germline-derived CDR1 and CDR2 are MNHEY and SVGAGI. The clonotype was recovered from a male patient between 2 and 15 years old who had a stem cell transplant for acute myeloid leukemia, so the T cells may come from the graft donor. The rearrangement joins TRBV6-5 to TRBJ2-5; 15 nucleotides line up with TRBD2. Specimen: PBMCs, mostly from graft donor cells, collected 360 days after TCRalphabeta/CD19-depleted stem cell transplant. CDR3 sequence (DNA): TGTGCCAGCAGTTACGGACTAGCGGGGGGGCCAGGAGAGACCCAGTACTTC. Protein product: CASSYGLAGGPGETQYF.